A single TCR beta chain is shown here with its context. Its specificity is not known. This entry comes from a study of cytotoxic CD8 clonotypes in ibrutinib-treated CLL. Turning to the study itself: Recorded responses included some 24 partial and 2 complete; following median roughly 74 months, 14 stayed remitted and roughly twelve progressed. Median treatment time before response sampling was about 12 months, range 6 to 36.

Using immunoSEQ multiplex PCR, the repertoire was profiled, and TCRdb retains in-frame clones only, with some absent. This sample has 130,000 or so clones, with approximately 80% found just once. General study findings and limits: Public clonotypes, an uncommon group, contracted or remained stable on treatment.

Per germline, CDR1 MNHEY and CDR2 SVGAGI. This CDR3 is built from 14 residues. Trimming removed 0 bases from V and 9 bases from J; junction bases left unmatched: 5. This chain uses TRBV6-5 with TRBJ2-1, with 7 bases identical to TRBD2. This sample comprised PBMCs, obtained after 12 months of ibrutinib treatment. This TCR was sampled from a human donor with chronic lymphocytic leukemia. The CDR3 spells CASSYSTSGGEQFF. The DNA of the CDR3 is TGTGCCAGCAGTTACTCGACGTCGGGGGGTGAGCAGTTCTTC.